This TCR beta chain was captured in a study of long-term antiretroviral therapy in people with HIV. In the case of this clone: Its antigen is currently unknown.

Study observations and caveats: The study found that diversity rose after ART but stayed below transplant donor controls. It was observed that HIV repertoires exhibited narrower CDR3 length ranges than controls.

The libraries were made with immunoSEQ v3.0 at survey level. Libraries were prepared by immunoSEQ multiplex PCR; TCRdb keeps only in-frame clonotypes and omits some of them. This repertoire shows 20,000 to 30,000 clones, about 87% found once; its top ten account for about 8.7%. Treatment of all HIV participants took place in the United States. This receptor was obtained from a man in his fifties with HIV. Sequencing was performed on unsorted PBMCs, taken 1.8 years before starting antiretroviral therapy.

The CDR3 loop reads CASSFSETSRREQFF. In nucleotides, the CDR3 is TGTGCCAGCAGCTTTTCCGAAACCTCACGACGAGAGCAGTTCTTC. This chain joins TRBV5-4 and TRBJ2-1, with D unresolved. With 2 bases removed from V and 10 bases from J, the gap between germline ends came to 19 bases. The CDR3 runs 15 residues. Germline V gives CDR1 SGHNT, CDR2 YYREEE (reference sequence). Supplemented by reference TRBV5-4 and TRBJ2-1, the full variable domain reads ETGVTQSPTHLIKTRGQQVTLRCSSQSGHNTVSWYQQALGQGPQFIFQYYREEENGRGNFPPRFSGLQFPNYSSELNVNALELDDSALYLCASSFSETSRREQFFGPGTRLTVL.